Reported below is one TCR beta chain. Its antigen is not identified. The data belong to a study of cytomegalovirus exposure and HLA in healthy donors. Germline CDR1 MDHEN, CDR2 SYDVKM. The V segment lost 6 bases and the J segment 6 bases; nucleotides outside the gene matches: 9. The CDR3 consists of 14 residues. Clones were sequenced by immunoSEQ multiplex PCR, and TCRdb holds only the in-frame ones, with some missing. Among more than 150,000 clones listed, over 65% were seen once. Overall study results and limits: Most TCR sequences showed up rarely, but some public TCRs showed up in many donors.

Material for sequencing was PBMCs. This chain uses TRBV28 with TRBJ2-7; 9 bases match TRBD1. The source of this sequence is a man younger than 35 in good health and CMV-seropositive. CDR3 region: CASRGDRERGEQYF. For the CDR3, the DNA is TGTGCCAGCAGGGGGGACAGGGAAAGGGGCGAGCAGTACTTC.